The 21 T cell receptor beta chains given below trace back to one sample, sequenced in a study of blood T cell repertoires in COVID-19 (dated by TCRdb to the early 2020s). Libraries were constructed by the immunoSEQ multiplex PCR assay. TCRdb carries this immuneACCESS record with in-frame sequences only. Its versions omit some clonotypes, under half of them owing to an unresolved V gene in the studies checked, with the rest unexplained. This sample has around 200,000 clones in its table, and around nine tenths of those were observed once. The ten largest clones represent roughly 3.3% of the sample. What was sequenced was peripheral blood. The receptor set was obtained from a man in his late teens or twenties with active or convalescent COVID-19.

This clone was observed once. The V call is TRBV4-1, the J call TRBJ1-6; D possibly corresponds to TRBD1 (5 bases). The germline V gene encodes CDR1 MGHRA and CDR2 YSYEKL. The CDR3 is 16 amino acids. The V and J ends lost 0 bases and 8 bases respectively, with 14 bases between them. CDR3: CASSQEGGRDYSPLHF. The CDR3 DNA reads as TGCGCCAGCAGCCAAGAGGGGGGAAGGGACTATTCACCCCTCCACTTT.

The rearrangement uses TRBV3-1 (or the pseudogene TRBV3-2) and TRBJ1-6; D gene unclear. Trimming cost V 0 bases and J 5 bases, with 14 bases left between them. The CDR3 is 17 residues long. Per the germline V gene, CDR1 is LGHDT and CDR2 is YNNKEL (reference sequence). DNA for the CDR3: TGTGCCAGCAGCCAAGATTTATTATGGGGAGATAATTCACCCCTCCACTTT. It translates to CASSQDLLWGDNSPLHF.

In this sample, this clone turned up a few times. The rearrangement uses TRBV11-1 and TRBJ1-3, with D hard to call. The CDR3 is made up of 12 amino acids. V lost 4 bases and J 7 bases, leaving 8 bases between the germline ends. Looked up from germline, CDR1 is SGHAT and CDR2 is FQDESV (reference sequence). The CDR3 coding sequence is TGTGCCAGCAGCTCTAGAAGGAACACCATATATTTT. Amino acids: CASSSRRNTIYF.

The chain has TRBV29-1 and TRBJ2-3, with D perhaps matching TRBD2 (7 bases). There are 14 residues in the CDR3. V shed 1 base and J shed 3 bases, with 11 bases lying between them. Germline values: CDR1 SQVTM, CDR2 ANQGSEA. The CDR3 DNA reads as TGCAGCGTTGAAGGAGAGGGGGGGACAGATACGCAGTATTTT. Its protein product is CSVEGEGGTDTQYF.

This chain connects TRBV7-2 to TRBJ2-7; TRBD2 might be the D (5 bases). Per the germline V gene, CDR1 is SGHTA and CDR2 is FQGNSA. The germline V and J ends were trimmed by 5 bases and 7 bases, with 24 bases remaining between them. The CDR3 spans 16 residues. Written as DNA, the CDR3 is TGTGCCAGCAGCCGCAATTTGGGGTATAGCTCGGGGGAGCAGTACTTC. Translating it yields CASSRNLGYSSGEQYF.

The rearrangement joins TRBV25-1 to TRBJ1-1; weak D call: TRBD1 (5 bases). V lost 8 bases and J lost 1, with 23 bases in between. The V gene's germline CDR1 is MGHDK and CDR2 SYGVNS. CDR3 length: 17 residues. The CDR3 bases are TGTGCCAGCGAGCCCCCCCGGGGGACCTTCACGAACACTGAAGCTTTCTTT. It yields the protein CASEPPRGTFTNTEAFF.

The chain carries TRBV11-2 and TRBJ1-5, with D possibly being TRBD1 (5 bases). Trimming pared 4 bases from V and 2 bases from J, leaving 9 bases between. The germline CDR1 and CDR2 sequences are SGHAT and FQNNGV. The CDR3 loop spans 14 amino acids. Here the CDR3 reads CASSSGGGNQPQHF. The CDR3 DNA reads as TGTGCCAGCAGCTCGGGGGGGGGCAATCAGCCCCAGCATTTT.

The chain carries TRBV2 and TRBJ2-1; D is possibly TRBD2 (6 bases). Germline values: CDR1 SNHLY, CDR2 FYNNEI. This CDR3 is 14 amino acids long. V gave up 4 bases and J gave up 10 bases, with 17 bases separating them. Here the CDR3 reads CASSVEGVNGEQFF. As DNA, the CDR3 is TGTGCCAGCAGTGTGGAGGGAGTGAATGGGGAGCAGTTCTTC.

CDR3 region: CASSHIPHGTNNEQFF. The CDR3 coding sequence is TGTGCCAGCAGCCACATCCCCCACGGGACTAACAATGAGCAGTTCTTC. The genes are TRBV3-1 (or the pseudogene TRBV3-2) and TRBJ2-1; 7 bases are a match to TRBD2. This CDR3 has 16 residues. CDR1 is LGHDT, CDR2 YNNKEL, per germline (reference sequence). V shed 3 bases and J 5 bases; nucleotides not matched to a gene: 10.

The J gene is TRBJ1-2, the V gene TRBV5-1; D is uncertain. CDR3 length equals 14 residues. The germline gives CDR1 SGHRS, CDR2 YFSETQ. V was cut by 4 bases and J by 4 bases, with 14 bases left in between. CDR3 bases: TGCGCCAGCAGCCCCCGGGGTGGGTCCTATGGCTACACCTTC. It codes for CASSPRGGSYGYTF.

V usage is TRBV11-2 and J usage is TRBJ2-7; unclear D gene. This CDR3 has 10 amino acids. Trimming removed 5 bases at V and 4 bases at J, with 3 bases between. Germline V gene data show CDR1 as SGHAT and CDR2 as FQNNGV. CDR3 residues: CASSVYEQYF. The CDR3 DNA reads as TGTGCCAGCAGCGTATACGAGCAGTACTTC.

This chain joins TRBV15 and TRBJ2-5; the match to TRBD1 covers 9 bases. Trimming cost V 1 base and J 3 bases; bases outside gene matches: 3. This CDR3 spans 15 amino acids. Germline CDR1 and CDR2: LNHNV and YYDKDF (reference sequence). This CDR3 is CATSRVGQGEETQYF. In nucleotides, the CDR3 is TGTGCCACCAGCAGAGTGGGACAGGGAGAAGAGACCCAGTACTTC.

The rearrangement links TRBV28 to TRBJ1-2, with 11 bases that match TRBD1. J lost 4 bases, V lost 3 bases, and 1 base had no gene match. CDR1 and CDR2 from the germline V gene are MDHEN and SYDVKM. The length of the CDR3 is 14 residues. In DNA, the CDR3 is TGTGCCAGCAGTTTCGGGACAGGGGGCTATGGCTACACCTTC. Protein sequence: CASSFGTGGYGYTF.

The sample holds one count of this clone. The chain carries TRBV11-2 and TRBJ2-5, with TRBD1 matching over 8 bases. Germline V CDR1 and CDR2: SGHAT, FQNNGV. The CDR3 runs 14 residues. Trimming removed 6 bases from V and 4 bases from J; junction bases left unmatched: 7. DNA for the CDR3: TGTGCCAGCAGTTCAGGGGGCGCGGGAGAGACCCAGTACTTC. Translating gives CASSSGGAGETQYF. The full variable domain, with the rest looked up from reference TRBV11-2 and TRBJ2-5, is EAGVAQSPRYKIIEKRQSVAFWCNPISGHATLYWYQQILGQGPKLLIQFQNNGVVDDSQLPKDRFSAERLKGVDSTLKIQPAKLEDSAVYLCASSSGGAGETQYFGPGTRLLVL.

V is TRBV7-9 and J is TRBJ1-2; TRBD1 agrees at 7 bases. V was pared by 4 bases and J by 3 bases, with 5 bases of the junction left unmatched. The CDR3 runs to 14 residues. Germline loops: CDR1 SEHNR, CDR2 FQNEAQ (reference sequence). CDR3 bases: TGTGCCAGCAGCTCCCCAGGGGGAGACTATGGCTACACCTTC. It is translated as CASSSPGGDYGYTF.

Concerning this clone itself: Distinct nucleotide sequences in the sample also encode this CDR3. The chain employs TRBV18 and TRBJ2-1, with a weak D call TRBD2 (5 bases). The germline V gene has CDR1 KGHSH and CDR2 LQKENI. Trimming removed 2 bases at V and 4 bases at J, with 9 bases between. The CDR3 is 14 residues long. The CDR3 DNA reads TGTGCCAGCTCACCAACCCGGACTTACAATGAGCAGTTCTTC. Its translation: CASSPTRTYNEQFF.

This chain links TRBV11-2 with TRBJ2-1; no definite D call. The V end lost 1 base, the J end lost 6 bases, and 7 bases lay between the germline ends. The germline gives CDR1 SGHAT, CDR2 FQNNGV. This CDR3 has 13 amino acids. The CDR3 DNA reads as TGTGCCAGCAGCTTAGGACTGAGCAATGAGCAGTTCTTC. Amino acid sequence: CASSLGLSNEQFF.

The chain couples TRBV7-2 to TRBJ1-1; 9 nucleotides match TRBD1. The junction had 4 bases not matched to a gene; V was cut back by 1 base and J by 10 bases. CDR1 is SGHTA and CDR2 is FQGNSA in the germline V gene. The CDR3 length is 13 residues. The CDR3 spells CASSLEGTGPAFF. CDR3 DNA: TGTGCCAGCAGCTTAGAAGGGACAGGGCCAGCTTTCTTT.

The V call is TRBV14, the J call TRBJ1-4; 9 bases map to TRBD1. The length of the CDR3 is 16 residues. V was clipped by 0 bases and J by 16 bases; unmatched bases: 15. Germline-derived CDR1 and CDR2 are SGHDN and FVKESK. CDR3 bases: TGTGCCAGCAGCCAAGATTCACGGGACAGGGCATTGAATAGGTTTTTT. This translates into CASSQDSRDRALNRFF. Full variable domain (outside the CDR3, taken from reference TRBV14 and TRBJ1-4): EAGVTQFPSHSVIEKGQTVTLRCDPISGHDNLYWYRRVMGKEIKFLLHFVKESKQDESGMPNNRFLAERTGGTYSTLKVQPAELEDSGVYFCASSQDSRDRALNRFFGSGTQLSVL.

The CDR3: CATSPTSVRGRATEAFF. In DNA form, the CDR3 reads TGTGCCACCAGTCCTACTTCTGTTAGGGGAAGGGCCACTGAAGCTTTCTTT. The chain has TRBV15 and TRBJ1-1, with D possibly matching TRBD1 (5 bases). Trimming stripped 6 bases from V and 4 bases from J, with 24 bases between. Germline V gene lookup returns CDR1 LNHNV and CDR2 YYDKDF (reference sequence). The CDR3 length is 17 residues.

This chain connects TRBV18 to TRBJ2-2; D may be TRBD2 (6 bases). V dropped 6 bases and J dropped 0 bases, with 14 bases sitting between them. CDR1 and CDR2 (germline): KGHSH, LQKENI. The CDR3 loop spans 16 amino acids. The CDR3 DNA reads TGTGCCAGCTCCCCGACTAGGGGCCCGAACACCGGGGAGCTGTTTTTT. Translation: CASSPTRGPNTGELFF.